This T cell receptor beta chain was recovered during a study of OX40 agonist ivuxolimab in advanced cancers. Some clones are missing from TCRdb's copy, which holds only in-frame ones; the method was immunoSEQ multiplex PCR. This table has tens of thousands of clones, approximately 75% appearing once. A word on this clone: Its antigen is unknown.

The CDR3 covers 16 residues. The V gene end was trimmed by 3 bases and the J gene end by 4 bases; junction bases not matched to a gene: 7. Per germline, CDR1 KGHSH and CDR2 LQKENI. Study conclusions and caveats: Clonal expansion was among the lowest in partial responders at 0.1-3.0 mg/kg, especially CD8+.

The sequencing used CD4+ or CD8+ T cells sorted from blood, collected in a trial of the OX40 agonist ivuxolimab. The chain recombines TRBV18 with TRBJ2-3; 10 bases agree with TRBD2. This clonotype was obtained from an adult with an advanced solid tumor such as melanoma, head and neck, liver or kidney cancer. The chain's CDR3 is CASSPPGLASADTQYF. The CDR3 nucleotides are TGTGCCAGCTCACCTCCGGGACTAGCGTCTGCAGATACGCAGTATTTT.